The TCR beta chain under discussion was sequenced for a study of T-cell memory formation after mild COVID-19. Overall study context: Each donor largely had its own TCR clusters.

V was trimmed by 5 bases and J by 6 bases, leaving 15 bases between them. This CDR3 is built from 14 residues. Study-wide points: Contracting CD4+ clones lay largely in CM and EM, with CD8+ ones residing in EMRA. For second-wave clones that peaked at day 37, SARS-CoV-2 specificity went unverified.

In this sample, this clonotype turned up a few times. Its antigen is unidentified. Barcoded TCR alpha and TCR beta cDNA libraries with UMIs came from 5'RACE using constant-segment primers. TCRdb redid the calling of the 5' RACE reads with MiXCR, one entry per CDR3 protein. Found here are more than 75,000 distinct CDR3 sequences, approximately 15% of them singletons; the top ten hold 25% to 35%. The source material was PBMCs or a T cell subset sorted from them (not recorded which). This chain uses TRBV12-3 or TRBV12-4 with TRBJ2-3, with unresolved D. This TCR was recovered from an adult woman who had mild COVID-19 (a few samples of this study predate the infection). Cell type and time point are not known. CDR3 amino acids: CASSKWALTDTQYF. The DNA for the CDR3 is TGTGCCAGCAGTAAATGGGCCCTCACCGATACGCAGTATTTT.